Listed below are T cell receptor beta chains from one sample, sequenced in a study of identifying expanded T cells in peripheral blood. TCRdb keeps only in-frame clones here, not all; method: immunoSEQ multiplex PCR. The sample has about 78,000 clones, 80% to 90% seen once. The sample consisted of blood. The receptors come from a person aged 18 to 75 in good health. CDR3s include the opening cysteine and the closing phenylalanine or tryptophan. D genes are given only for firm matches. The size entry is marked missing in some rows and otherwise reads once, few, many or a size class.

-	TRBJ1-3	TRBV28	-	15	TGTGCCACCCTGGGGGGCTTCCGCTCTGGAAACACCATATATTTT	CATLGGFRSGNTIYF
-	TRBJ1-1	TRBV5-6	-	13	TGTGCCAGCAGCTTGGGGCGGAACACTGAAGCTTTCTTT	CASSLGRNTEAFF
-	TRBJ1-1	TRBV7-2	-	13	TGTGCCAGCAGCCGAGGTATATACACTGAAGCTTTCTTT	CASSRGIYTEAFF
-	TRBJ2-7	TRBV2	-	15	TGTGCCAGCTCCAATCAACGGGCCCGCTCCTACGAGCAGTACTTC	CASSNQRARSYEQYF
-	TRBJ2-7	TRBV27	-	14	TGTGCCAGCAGTTTATGGCAGGGGAGCTACGAGCAGTACTTC	CASSLWQGSYEQYF
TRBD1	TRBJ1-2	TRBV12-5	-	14	TGTGCTAGTGGTCCCGGGACAGGAAACTATGGCTACACCTTC	CASGPGTGNYGYTF
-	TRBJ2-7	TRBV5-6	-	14	TGTGCCAGCAGCTTGAGTCAGGGCCTATACGAGCAGTACTTC	CASSLSQGLYEQYF
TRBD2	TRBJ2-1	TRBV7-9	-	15	TGTGCCAGCAGCTCCAGCGGGGCCTCCTACAATGAGCAGTTCTTC	CASSSSGASYNEQFF
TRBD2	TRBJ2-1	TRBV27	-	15	TGTGCCAGCAGTTTTAACAGCGGGGGGCACAATGAGCAGTTCTTC	CASSFNSGGHNEQFF
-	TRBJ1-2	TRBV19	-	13	TGTGCCAGTTCTCCGGGAGGAGTTTATGGCTACACCTTC	CASSPGGVYGYTF
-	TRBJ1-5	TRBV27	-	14	TGTGCCAGCAGTTTAAAGACAGGCTCTCAGCCCCAGCATTTT	CASSLKTGSQPQHF
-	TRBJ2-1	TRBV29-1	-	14	TGCAGCGTTGACACGGCCCGACTCTACAATGAGCAGTTCTTC	CSVDTARLYNEQFF
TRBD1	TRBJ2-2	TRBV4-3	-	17	TGCGCCAGCAGCCAAGAGGTGGGACAGTGGAACACCGGGGAGCTGTTTTTT	CASSQEVGQWNTGELFF
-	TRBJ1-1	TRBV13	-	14	TGTGCCAGCAGCTTAGATCCCTCAGGGTCTGAAGCTTTCTTT	CASSLDPSGSEAFF
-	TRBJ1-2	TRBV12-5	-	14	TGTGCTAGTGGTTTGGCGAGGGGCGGCTATGGCTACACCTTC	CASGLARGGYGYTF
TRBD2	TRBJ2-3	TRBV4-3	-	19	TGCGCCAGCAGCCAAGCACTAAGCGGGGCTAGCGGCAGCACAGATACGCAGTATTTT	CASSQALSGASGSTDTQYF
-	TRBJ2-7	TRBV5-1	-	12	TGCGCCAGCAGTCCTAGGGGCTACGAGCAGTACTTC	CASSPRGYEQYF
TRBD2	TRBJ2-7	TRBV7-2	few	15	TGTGCCAGCAGCTTATCGGGACTAGCGGGAGTCGAGCAGTACTTC	CASSLSGLAGVEQYF